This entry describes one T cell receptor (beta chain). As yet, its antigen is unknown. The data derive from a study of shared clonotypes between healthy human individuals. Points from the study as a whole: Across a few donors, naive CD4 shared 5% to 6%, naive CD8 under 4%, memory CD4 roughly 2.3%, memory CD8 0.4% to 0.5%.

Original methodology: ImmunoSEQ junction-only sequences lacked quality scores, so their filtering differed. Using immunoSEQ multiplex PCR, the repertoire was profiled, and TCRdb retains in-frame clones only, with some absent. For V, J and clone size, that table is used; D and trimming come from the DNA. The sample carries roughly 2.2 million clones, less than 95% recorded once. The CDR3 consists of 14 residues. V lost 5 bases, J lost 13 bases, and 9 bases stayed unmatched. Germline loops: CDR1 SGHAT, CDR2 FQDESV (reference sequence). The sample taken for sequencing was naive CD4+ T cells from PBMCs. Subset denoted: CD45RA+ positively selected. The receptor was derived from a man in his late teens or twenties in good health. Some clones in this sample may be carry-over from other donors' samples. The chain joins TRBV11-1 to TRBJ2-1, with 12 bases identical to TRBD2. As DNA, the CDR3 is TGTGCCAGCAGCGCTCGGACTAGCGGGACCCGACAGTTCTTC. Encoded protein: CASSARTSGTRQFF.